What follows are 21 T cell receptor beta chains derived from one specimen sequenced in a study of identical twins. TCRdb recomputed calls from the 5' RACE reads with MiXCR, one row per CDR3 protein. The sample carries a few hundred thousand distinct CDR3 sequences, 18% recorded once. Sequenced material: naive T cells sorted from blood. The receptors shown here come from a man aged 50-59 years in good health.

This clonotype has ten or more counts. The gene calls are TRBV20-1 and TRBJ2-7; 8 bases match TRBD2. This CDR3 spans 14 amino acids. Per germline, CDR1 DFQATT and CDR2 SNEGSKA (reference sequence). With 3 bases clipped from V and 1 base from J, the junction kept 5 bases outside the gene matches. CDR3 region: CSARAGGNSYEQYF. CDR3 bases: TGCAGTGCTAGGGCGGGGGGCAATTCCTACGAGCAGTACTTC.

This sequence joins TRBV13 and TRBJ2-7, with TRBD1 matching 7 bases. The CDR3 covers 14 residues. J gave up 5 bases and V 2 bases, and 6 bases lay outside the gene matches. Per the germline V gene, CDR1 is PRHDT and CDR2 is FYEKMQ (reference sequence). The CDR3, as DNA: TGTGCCAGCAGCTTATACCCTGGACAGGACGAGCAGTACTTC. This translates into CASSLYPGQDEQYF.

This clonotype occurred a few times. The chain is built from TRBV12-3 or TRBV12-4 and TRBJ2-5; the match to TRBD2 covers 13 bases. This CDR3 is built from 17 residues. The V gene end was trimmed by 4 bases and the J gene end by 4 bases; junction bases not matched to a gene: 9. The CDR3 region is CASSWAGLAGVVETQYF. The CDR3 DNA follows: TGTGCCAGCAGTTGGGCTGGACTAGCGGGGGTGGTAGAGACCCAGTACTTC.

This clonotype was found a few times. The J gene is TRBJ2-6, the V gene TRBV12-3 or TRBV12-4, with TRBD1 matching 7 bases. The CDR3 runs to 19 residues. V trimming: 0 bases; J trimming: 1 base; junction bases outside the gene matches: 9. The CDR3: CASSLAPDRDNSGANVLTF. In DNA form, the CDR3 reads TGTGCCAGCAGTTTAGCCCCAGACAGGGATAATTCTGGGGCCAACGTCCTGACTTTC.

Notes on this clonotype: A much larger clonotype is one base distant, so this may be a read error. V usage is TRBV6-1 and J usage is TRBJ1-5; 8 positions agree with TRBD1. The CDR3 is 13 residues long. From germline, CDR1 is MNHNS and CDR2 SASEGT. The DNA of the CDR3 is TGTGCCAGTCAGGGGACAGGCAATCAGCCCCATCATTTT. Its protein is CASQGTGNQPHHF.

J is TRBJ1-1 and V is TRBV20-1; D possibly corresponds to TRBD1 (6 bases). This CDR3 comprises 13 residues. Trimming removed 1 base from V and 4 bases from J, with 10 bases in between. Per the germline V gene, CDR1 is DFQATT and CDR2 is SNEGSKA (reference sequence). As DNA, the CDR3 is TGCAGTGCTAGAGCAGGACAGAGCACTGAAGCTTTCTTT. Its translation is CSARAGQSTEAFF.

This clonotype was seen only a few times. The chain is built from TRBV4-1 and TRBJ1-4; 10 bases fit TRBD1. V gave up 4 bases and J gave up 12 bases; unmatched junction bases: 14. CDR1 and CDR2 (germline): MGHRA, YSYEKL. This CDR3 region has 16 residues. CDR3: CASSPSPGTGARQLFF. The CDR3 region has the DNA TGCGCCAGCAGCCCGAGCCCTGGGACAGGGGCGCGTCAACTGTTTTTT.

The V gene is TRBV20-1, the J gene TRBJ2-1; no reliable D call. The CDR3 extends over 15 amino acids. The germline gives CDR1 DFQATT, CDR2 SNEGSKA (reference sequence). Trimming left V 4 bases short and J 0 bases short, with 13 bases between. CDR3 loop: CSAMPIYSSYNEQFF. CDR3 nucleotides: TGCAGTGCTATGCCCATTTACAGCTCCTACAATGAGCAGTTCTTC.

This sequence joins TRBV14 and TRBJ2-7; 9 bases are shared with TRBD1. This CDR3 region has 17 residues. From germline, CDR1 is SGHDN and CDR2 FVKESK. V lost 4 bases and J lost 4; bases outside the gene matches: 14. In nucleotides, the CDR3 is TGTGCCAGCAGCCTTCATACCGGGACAGGGACATTTTACGAGCAGTACTTC. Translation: CASSLHTGTGTFYEQYF.

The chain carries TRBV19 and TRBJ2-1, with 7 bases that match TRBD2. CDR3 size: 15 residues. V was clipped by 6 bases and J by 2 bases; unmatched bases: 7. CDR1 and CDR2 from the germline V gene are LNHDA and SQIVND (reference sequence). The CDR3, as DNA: TGTGCCAGTAGCCCCGGGACTACTACCTACAATGAGCAGTTCTTC. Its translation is CASSPGTTTYNEQFF.

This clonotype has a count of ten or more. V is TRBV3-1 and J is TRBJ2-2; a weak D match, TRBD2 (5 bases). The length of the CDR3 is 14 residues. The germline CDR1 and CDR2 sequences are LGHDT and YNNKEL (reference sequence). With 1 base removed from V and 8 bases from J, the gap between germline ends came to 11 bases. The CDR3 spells CASSQGGSIGELFF. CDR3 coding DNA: TGTGCCAGCAGCCAAGGAGGGTCAATAGGGGAGCTGTTTTTT.

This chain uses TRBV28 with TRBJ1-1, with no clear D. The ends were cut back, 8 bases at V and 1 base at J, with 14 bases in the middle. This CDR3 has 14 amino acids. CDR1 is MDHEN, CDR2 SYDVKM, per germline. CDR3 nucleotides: TGTGCCAGCTCAATTGGAGGGCGGAACACTGAAGCTTTCTTT. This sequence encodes CASSIGGRNTEAFF.

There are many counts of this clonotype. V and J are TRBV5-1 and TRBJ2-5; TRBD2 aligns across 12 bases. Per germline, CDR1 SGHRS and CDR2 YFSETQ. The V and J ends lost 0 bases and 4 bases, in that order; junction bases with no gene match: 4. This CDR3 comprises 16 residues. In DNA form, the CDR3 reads TGCGCCAGCAGCTTGGGACTAGCGGGAGTCTTAGAGACCCAGTACTTC. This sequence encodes CASSLGLAGVLETQYF.

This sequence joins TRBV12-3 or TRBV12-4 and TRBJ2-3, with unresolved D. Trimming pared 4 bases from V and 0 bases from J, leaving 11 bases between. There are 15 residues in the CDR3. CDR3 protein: CASSSVVSSTDTQYF. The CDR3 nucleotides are TGTGCCAGCAGTTCGGTGGTCAGTAGCACAGATACGCAGTATTTT.

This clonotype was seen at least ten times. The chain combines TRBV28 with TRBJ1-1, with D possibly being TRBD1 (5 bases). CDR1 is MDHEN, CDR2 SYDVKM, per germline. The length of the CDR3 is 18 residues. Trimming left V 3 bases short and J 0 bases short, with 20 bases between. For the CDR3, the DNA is TGTGCCAGCAGTTTGGCCGCAGCGCAGGGTCAGATGAACACTGAAGCTTTCTTT. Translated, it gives CASSLAAAQGQMNTEAFF.

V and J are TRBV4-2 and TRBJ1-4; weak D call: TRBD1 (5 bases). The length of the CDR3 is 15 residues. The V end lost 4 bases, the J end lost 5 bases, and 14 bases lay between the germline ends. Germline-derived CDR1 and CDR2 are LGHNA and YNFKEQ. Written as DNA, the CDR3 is TGTGCCAGCAGCCGCCAACAGGACGGAAATGAAAAACTGTTTTTT. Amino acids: CASSRQQDGNEKLFF.

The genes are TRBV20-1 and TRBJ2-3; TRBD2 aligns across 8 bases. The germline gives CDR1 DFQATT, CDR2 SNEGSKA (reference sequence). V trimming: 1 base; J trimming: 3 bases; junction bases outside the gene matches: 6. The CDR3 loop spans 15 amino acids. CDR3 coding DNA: TGCAGTGCTAGAGGGAAGCGGGAGTTAACAGATACGCAGTATTTT. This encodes CSARGKRELTDTQYF.

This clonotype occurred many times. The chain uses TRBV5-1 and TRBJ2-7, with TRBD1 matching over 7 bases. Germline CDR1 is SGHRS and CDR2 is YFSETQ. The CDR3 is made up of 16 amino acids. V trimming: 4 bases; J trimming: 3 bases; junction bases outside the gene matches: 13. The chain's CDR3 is CASSVPLWDSNYEQYF. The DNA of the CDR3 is TGCGCCAGCAGCGTCCCCCTCTGGGACAGCAACTACGAGCAGTACTTC.

DNA for the CDR3: TGTGCCAGTACAGATAGCCCAGGGAGGGACGGGGAGCTGTTTTTT. Residues: CASTDSPGRDGELFF. The rearrangement joins TRBV7-3 to TRBJ2-2, with 7 bases matching TRBD2. CDR3 size: 15 residues. The germline V gene encodes CDR1 SGHTA and CDR2 FQGTGA. With 9 bases clipped from V and 7 bases from J, the junction kept 14 bases outside the gene matches.

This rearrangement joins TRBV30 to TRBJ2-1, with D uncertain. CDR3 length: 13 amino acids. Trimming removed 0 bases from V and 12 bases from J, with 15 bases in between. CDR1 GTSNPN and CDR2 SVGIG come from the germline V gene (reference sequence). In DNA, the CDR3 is TGTGCCTGGAGTGTACGGCCTCTTCTCGTGCAGTTCTTC. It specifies CAWSVRPLLVQFF.

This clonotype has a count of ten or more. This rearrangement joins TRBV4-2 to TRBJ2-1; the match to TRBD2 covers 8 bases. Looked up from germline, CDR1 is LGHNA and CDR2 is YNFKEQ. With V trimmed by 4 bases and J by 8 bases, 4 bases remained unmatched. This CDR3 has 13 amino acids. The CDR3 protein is CASSPGLAYEQFF. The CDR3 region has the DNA TGTGCCAGCAGCCCCGGACTAGCCTATGAGCAGTTCTTC.